This is a list of T cell receptor beta chains from one sample in a study of cytomegalovirus exposure and HLA in healthy donors. Data came from immunoSEQ multiplex PCR; TCRdb stores just in-frame clones and leaves some out. In the table there are some 140,000 clones, more than 70% of which are singletons. The sequenced sample consisted of PBMCs. Receptors originate from a middle-aged man in good health and CMV-seronegative. Both conserved end residues are part of each CDR3. Fields, in order: V gene, clone size, J gene, D gene, CDR3 protein, CDR3 DNA. A D gene is named only where the DNA matches it firmly. Clone size, where shown, is once, few, many, or a class for clones that have expanded.

>TRBV15|NA|TRBJ1-1|TRBD1
CATSRPWQGGSTEAFF
TGTGCCACCAGCAGACCCTGGCAGGGGGGTAGCACTGAAGCTTTCTTT
>TRBV5-1|NA|TRBJ1-6|NA
CASSLIPPRDSPLHF
TGCGCCAGCAGCTTGATACCCCCGAGGGATTCACCCCTCCACTTT
>TRBV11-3|once|TRBJ2-1|NA
CASSYLQGAVGYSTYNEQFF
TGTGCCAGCAGCTATCTACAGGGCGCTGTGGGGTACAGTACCTACAATGAGCAGTTCTTC
>TRBV7-6|NA|TRBJ1-1|TRBD1
CASSLAGHRGDTEAFF
TGTGCCAGCAGCTTAGCGGGGCACAGGGGTGACACTGAAGCTTTCTTT
>TRBV19|NA|TRBJ1-6|NA
CASRFRVNNSPLHF
TGTGCCAGTAGATTCCGGGTCAACAATTCACCCCTCCACTTT
>TRBV27|NA|TRBJ1-2|TRBD1
CASSWTGSFYGYTF
TGTGCCAGCAGCTGGACAGGGTCCTTCTATGGCTACACCTTC
>TRBV19|NA|TRBJ1-1|NA
CASSEWRNTEAFF
TGTGCCAGTAGTGAATGGAGGAACACTGAAGCTTTCTTT
>TRBV7-8|NA|TRBJ2-1|TRBD2
CASSSSGSGYNEQFF
TGTGCCAGCAGCTCCAGCGGGAGCGGCTACAATGAGCAGTTCTTC
>TRBV6-5|NA|TRBJ2-2|TRBD1
CASRGQPSNGELFF
TGTGCCAGCAGGGGACAGCCATCAAACGGGGAGCTGTTTTTT
>TRBV2|NA|TRBJ1-5|NA
CASKLRDIQQPQHF
TGTGCCAGCAAGCTCCGGGACATTCAACAGCCCCAGCATTTT
>TRBV5-1|NA|TRBJ1-4|NA
CASSLQRDEKLFF
TGCGCCAGCAGCTTGCAGAGGGATGAAAAACTGTTTTTT
>TRBV2|NA|TRBJ2-4|TRBD2
CASSELAGNKNIQYF
TGTGCCAGCAGTGAACTAGCGGGTAACAAAAACATTCAGTACTTC
>TRBV27|NA|TRBJ1-1|NA
CASGNTGRNTEAFF
TGTGCCAGCGGCAATACAGGGAGGAACACTGAAGCTTTCTTT
>TRBV6-5|NA|TRBJ1-1|NA
CASSLTMNTEAFF
TGTGCCAGCAGCCTCACAATGAACACTGAAGCTTTCTTT
>TRBV19|NA|TRBJ1-5|TRBD1
CASSAGTAYSNQPQHF
TGTGCCAGTAGTGCAGGGACAGCTTATAGCAATCAGCCCCAGCATTTT